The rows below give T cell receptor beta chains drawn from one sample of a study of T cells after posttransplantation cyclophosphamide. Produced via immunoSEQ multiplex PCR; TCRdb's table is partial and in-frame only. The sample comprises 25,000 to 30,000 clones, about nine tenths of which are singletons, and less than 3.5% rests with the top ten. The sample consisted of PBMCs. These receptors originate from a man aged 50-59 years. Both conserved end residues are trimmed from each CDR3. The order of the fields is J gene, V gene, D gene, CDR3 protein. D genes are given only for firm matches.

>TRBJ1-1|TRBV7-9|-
ASSLRLGAMNTEAF
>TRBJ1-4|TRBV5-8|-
ASSLYNNEKLF
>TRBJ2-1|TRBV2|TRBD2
ASSSLASGVNYEQF
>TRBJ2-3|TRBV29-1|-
SGGRTDTQY
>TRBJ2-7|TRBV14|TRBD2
ASSQIHGGAAGEQY
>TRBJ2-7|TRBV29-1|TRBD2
SVRRRGLETEQY
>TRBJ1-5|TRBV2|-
ASSAQSNRPQH
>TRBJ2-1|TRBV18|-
ASSAGVSSYNEQF
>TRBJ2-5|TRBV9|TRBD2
ASSVIGAGEETQY
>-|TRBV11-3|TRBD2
ASSRQWAGGTYEQY
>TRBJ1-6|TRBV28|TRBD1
ASSPGGTANSPLH
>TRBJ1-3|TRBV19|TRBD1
ASRMTGVNSGNTIY
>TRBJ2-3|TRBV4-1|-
ASSPGPGADTQY
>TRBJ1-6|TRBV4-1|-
ASSLSGTYKGSPLH
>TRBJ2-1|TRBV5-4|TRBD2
ASSPGLAAYNEQF
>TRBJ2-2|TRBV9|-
ASSPTGELGTGELF
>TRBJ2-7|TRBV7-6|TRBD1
ASSLEYGTGSIEQY
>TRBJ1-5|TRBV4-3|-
ASSQVYNQPQH
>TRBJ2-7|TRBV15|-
ATSRDSENEQY
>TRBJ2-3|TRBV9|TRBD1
ASSVGQATQY
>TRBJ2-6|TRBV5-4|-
ASSPNSAGANVLT
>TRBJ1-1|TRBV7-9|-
ASSLDGGHLNTEAF
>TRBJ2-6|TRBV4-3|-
ASSQDSGVLGANVLT
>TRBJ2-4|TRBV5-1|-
ASSSTRLSPLEAKNIQY
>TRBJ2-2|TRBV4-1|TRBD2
ASSQVIRLAPTGELF
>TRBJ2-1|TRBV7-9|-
ASSFPTGGGEQF
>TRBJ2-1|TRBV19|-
ASSIGQYYNEQF
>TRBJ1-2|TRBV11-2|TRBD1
ASSLGTGGNYGYT
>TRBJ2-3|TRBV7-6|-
ASSLEVGRSDTQY
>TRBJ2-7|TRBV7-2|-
ASSLFRGSYEQY
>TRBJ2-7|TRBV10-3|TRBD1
AIRTPDRDYEQY
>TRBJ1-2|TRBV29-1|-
SVAGLLLGYT
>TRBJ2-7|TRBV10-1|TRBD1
ASSESMDRGGYEQY
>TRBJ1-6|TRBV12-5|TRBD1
ASGFSGGTGNSPLH
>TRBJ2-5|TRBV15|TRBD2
ATSRDWGGGEETQY
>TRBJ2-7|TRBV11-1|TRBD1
ASSSTGAYEQY
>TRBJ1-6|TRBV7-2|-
ASSLNTGFNSPLH
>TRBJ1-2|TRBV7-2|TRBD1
ASMRRWTGYGYT
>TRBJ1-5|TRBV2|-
ASSGSGVRQPQH
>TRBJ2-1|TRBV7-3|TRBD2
ASSLGPLASGRLRNEQF
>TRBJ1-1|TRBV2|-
ASRRSPEAF
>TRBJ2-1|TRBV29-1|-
SSLGLENNEQF
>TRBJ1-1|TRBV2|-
ASSMGPRGNTEAF
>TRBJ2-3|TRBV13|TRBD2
ASSLFGRARDTQY
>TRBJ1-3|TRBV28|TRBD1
ASSSTGQVENTIY